These 18 T cell receptor beta chains came from one sample sequenced in a study of blood T cell repertoires in COVID-19. Sequencing used immunoSEQ multiplex PCR; TCRdb keeps in-frame clones, though not all of them. The repertoire has 150,000 to 200,000 clones, 70% to 80% of them found once; the top ten carry 6%. Sequenced input: peripheral blood. The receptors shown here come from a woman between 35 and 50 years old with COVID-19, enrolled during active disease.

CDR3 loop: CAITGESGANVLTF. CDR3 coding DNA: TGTGCCATCACCGGGGAATCTGGGGCCAACGTCCTGACTTTC. J is TRBJ2-6 and V is TRBV10-3; the D gene is possibly TRBD2 (5 bases). The V end was cut by 7 bases, the J end by 1 base, with 8 bases between. CDR1 is ENHRY, CDR2 SYGVKD, per germline. This CDR3 is built from 14 residues.

The rearrangement joins TRBV5-4 to TRBJ2-1, with TRBD1 as a possible D gene (6 bases). This CDR3 contains 16 residues. The germline V gene encodes CDR1 SGHNT and CDR2 YYREEE (reference sequence). Trimming took off 4 bases at V and 8 bases at J, with 22 bases between the two ends. The CDR3 here is CASSRVILAGADEQFF. DNA of the CDR3: TGTGCCAGCAGCCGCGTTATTCTCGCAGGGGCCGATGAGCAGTTCTTC.

The V and J genes are TRBV6-5 and TRBJ2-7; 10 bases line up with TRBD2. The CDR3 is made up of 15 amino acids. Germline V gene sequence: CDR1 MNHEY, CDR2 SVGAGI. The V gene end was trimmed by 6 bases and the J gene end by 6 bases; junction bases not matched to a gene: 11. CDR3 nucleotides: TGTGCCAGCAGACCCAGCGGGAGGGCTCACGGCGAGCAGTACTTC. Translation: CASRPSGRAHGEQYF.

This clone has only a few counts. The rearrangement uses TRBV5-4 and TRBJ1-1; possible D gene TRBD1, 5 bases. V lost 2 bases and J lost 10, with 12 bases in between. Germline V gene lookup returns CDR1 SGHNT and CDR2 YYREEE (reference sequence). The CDR3 extends over 12 amino acids. The CDR3 here is CASSFQGRGAFF. The CDR3 DNA reads TGTGCCAGCAGCTTCCAGGGTCGAGGAGCTTTCTTT.

J is TRBJ2-7 and V is TRBV7-2; TRBD1 is a possible D gene (8 bases). The CDR3 covers 13 residues. The V gene's germline CDR1 is SGHTA and CDR2 FQGNSA. Trimming shortened V by 8 bases and J by 6 bases, and 17 bases separated the two germline ends. DNA for the CDR3: TGTGCCAGCGGGCCACAGGGGGAGGGCGAGCAGTACTTC. As protein: CASGPQGEGEQYF. The full variable domain, rest sourced from reference TRBV7-2 and TRBJ2-7, is GAGVSQSPSNKVTEKGKDVELRCDPISGHTALYWYRQSLGQGLEFLIYFQGNSAPDKSGLPSDRFSAERTGGSVSTLTIQRTQQEDSAVYLCASGPQGEGEQYFGPGTRLTVT.

This clone appeared a few times. V usage is TRBV6-4 and J usage is TRBJ1-2, with TRBD1 identical over 8 bases. The junction had 3 bases not matched to a gene; V was cut back by 4 bases and J by 2 bases. Germline CDR1 MRHNA, CDR2 SNTAGT. The CDR3 covers 14 residues. The CDR3 DNA is TGTGCCAGCAGTGTCGACAGGGGCAACTATGGCTACACCTTC. Protein product: CASSVDRGNYGYTF.

V gene TRBV6-4 combines with J gene TRBJ2-2; TRBD1 is a possible D gene (5 bases). CDR1 is MRHNA, CDR2 SNTAGT, per germline. The CDR3 length is 16 residues. Trimming stripped 6 bases from V and 5 bases from J, with 19 bases between. The CDR3 nucleotides are TGTGCCAGCAGGCATAAGTCAGGGTACGAGACCGGGGAGCTGTTTTTT. Its protein is CASRHKSGYETGELFF.

V and J are TRBV6-5 and TRBJ1-1; TRBD1 matches 7 bases. The CDR3 has 14 amino acids. V lost 1 base, J lost 5 bases, and 4 bases stayed unmatched. Germline values: CDR1 MNHEY, CDR2 SVGAGI. This CDR3 reads CASSYLQGITEAFF. In nucleotides, the CDR3 is TGTGCCAGCAGTTACTTACAGGGGATAACTGAAGCTTTCTTT.

This sequence joins TRBV2 and TRBJ2-2, with unresolved D. The V and J ends lost 7 bases and 6 bases respectively, with 9 bases between them. This CDR3 has 12 residues. Germline lookup yields CDR1 SNHLY and CDR2 FYNNEI. Here the CDR3 reads CASTSFPGELFF. The CDR3 nucleotides read TGTGCCAGCACTAGTTTTCCCGGGGAGCTGTTTTTT.

The rearrangement uses TRBV19 and TRBJ2-6; D gene uncertain. The germline gives CDR1 LNHDA, CDR2 SQIVND (reference sequence). CDR3 length equals 15 residues. The V end lost 3 bases, the J end lost 1 base, and 7 bases lay between the germline ends. CDR3 in DNA: TGTGCCAGTAGTATGATCAGTTCTGGGGCCAACGTCCTGACTTTC. It yields the protein CASSMISSGANVLTF.

This clone showed up just once. The chain has TRBV5-1 and TRBJ2-7, with 11 bases identical to TRBD1. This CDR3 has 14 residues. Germline V gives CDR1 SGHRS, CDR2 YFSETQ. Unmatched junction bases numbered 8, after V lost 6 bases and J lost 6 bases. CDR3: CASNPGTGGGEQYF. The CDR3 nucleotides read TGCGCCAGCAACCCCGGGACAGGGGGGGGCGAGCAGTACTTC.

V usage is TRBV12-3 or TRBV12-4 and J usage is TRBJ2-1; D uncertain. The CDR3 spans 12 residues. The ends were cut back, 5 bases at V and 10 bases at J, with 12 bases in the middle. CDR3 sequence reads: CASSPLGDEQFF. CDR3 bases: TGTGCCAGCAGTCCATTAGGAGACGAGCAGTTCTTC.

The CDR3 nucleotides are TGTGCCAGCAGTAGCCAAGAGTCAAGCCAGCCCCAGCATTTT. This gives the protein CASSSQESSQPQHF. The rearrangement links TRBV27 to TRBJ1-5, with no clear D. Between the trimmed V and J ends, which lost 5 bases and 7 bases, there was a span of 15 bases. The CDR3 spans 14 residues. Germline V lookup: CDR1 MNHEY, CDR2 SMNVEV (reference sequence).

This chain joins TRBV2 and TRBJ2-1, with 10 bases fitting TRBD2. Germline trimming cut 7 bases from V and 5 bases from J; bases unmatched to any gene: 8. CDR3 length: 15 residues. The germline V gene encodes CDR1 SNHLY and CDR2 FYNNEI. The CDR3 DNA reads TGTGCCAGCACCAGAGTAGCGGGAGGTAACAATGAGCAGTTCTTC. It translates to CASTRVAGGNNEQFF.

This chain links TRBV5-1 with TRBJ1-1; a weak D match, TRBD1 (6 bases). V was pared by 4 bases and J by 1 base, with 14 bases between. This CDR3 contains 15 residues. CDR1 and CDR2 (germline): SGHRS, YFSETQ. The CDR3 reads CASSLQRTENTEAFF. DNA for the CDR3: TGCGCCAGCAGCCTCCAGCGGACAGAGAACACTGAAGCTTTCTTT.

The rearrangement joins TRBV24-1 to TRBJ2-3; TRBD2 aligns across 7 bases. The junction had 8 bases not matched to a gene; V was cut back by 9 bases and J by 0 bases. The CDR3 extends over 15 amino acids. Germline V CDR1 and CDR2: KGHDR, SFDVKD. DNA of the CDR3: TGTGCCACCTCTAGAGGACTAGGGAGCACAGATACGCAGTATTTT. It translates to CATSRGLGSTDTQYF.

J is TRBJ2-6 and V is TRBV27; perhaps TRBD2 as D (7 bases). This CDR3 has 18 residues. Looked up from germline, CDR1 is MNHEY and CDR2 is SMNVEV (reference sequence). Deletions cut 4 bases from V and 0 bases from J, with 16 bases between. The CDR3 sequence: CASSSHLGGGSGANVLTF. CDR3 DNA: TGTGCCAGCAGTTCACACTTGGGAGGGGGCTCTGGGGCCAACGTCCTGACTTTC.

This sequence joins TRBV6-5 and TRBJ2-5, with D perhaps TRBD1 (6 bases). This CDR3 comprises 14 residues. Trimming left V 6 bases short and J 2 bases short, with 13 bases between. In germline, CDR1 is MNHEY, CDR2 SVGAGI. The CDR3 sequence: CASRLAGDQETQYF. Written as DNA, the CDR3 is TGTGCCAGCAGACTGGCAGGGGATCAAGAGACCCAGTACTTC.